Below are 29 T cell receptor beta chains sequenced from a single sample in a study of technical replicates of blood from several donors. Clones were sequenced by immunoSEQ multiplex PCR, and TCRdb holds only the in-frame ones, with some missing. This table has about 63,000 clones, around 87% appearing once. The sample was PBMCs. The receptors here all came from a human donor in good health. Some clones in this sample may be carry-over from other donors' samples.

The J gene is TRBJ1-2, the V gene TRBV18; D is ambiguous. The CDR3 sequence is 15 residues long. The ends were cut back, 3 bases at V and 2 bases at J, with 13 bases in the middle. Germline-derived CDR1 and CDR2 are KGHSH and LQKENI. The CDR3 protein is CASSPSVQENYGYTF. The CDR3 region has the DNA TGTGCCAGCTCACCTTCAGTTCAGGAAAACTATGGCTACACCTTC.

This clone occurred a few times. This chain connects TRBV29-1 to TRBJ1-1; 7 nucleotides align to TRBD1. Germline V lookup: CDR1 SQVTM, CDR2 ANQGSEA. The ends lost 7 bases at V and 4 bases at J; junction bases unmatched: 12. The CDR3 is 14 residues long. CDR3 in amino acids: CSARDRSIFTEAFF. The CDR3 DNA is TGCAGCGCGAGGGACAGATCTATCTTCACTGAAGCTTTCTTT.

J is TRBJ2-1 and V is TRBV9, with TRBD2 matching 14 bases. Germline V gene data show CDR1 as SGDLS and CDR2 as YYNGEE. J gave up 10 bases and V 4 bases, and 10 bases lay outside the gene matches. CDR3 length equals 16 residues. The CDR3 sequence is CASSPTAGTSGREQFF. CDR3 sequence (DNA): TGTGCCAGCAGCCCCACCGCCGGGACTAGCGGGAGAGAGCAGTTCTTC.

Details on this clone: A much larger clone differs from this one at a single base, so this may be a read error. Other DNA sequences in the same sample also yield this CDR3. The genes are TRBV5-1 and TRBJ1-1; D perhaps matches TRBD1 (5 bases). Germline values: CDR1 SGHRS, CDR2 YFSETQ. V was trimmed by 0 bases and J by 3 bases, leaving 9 bases between them. This CDR3 has 14 amino acids. The CDR3 spells CASSLAGGYTEAFF. The CDR3 bases are TGCGCCAGCAGCTTGGCGGGGGGATACACTGAAGCTTTCTTT.

This clone is deemed medium-sized. The chain joins TRBV9 to TRBJ2-7; TRBD2 agrees at 11 bases. CDR3 length: 14 amino acids. In germline, CDR1 is SGDLS, CDR2 YYNGEE. The ends lost 2 bases at V and 3 bases at J; junction bases unmatched: 1. CDR3: CASSVSGGGYEQYF. The CDR3 DNA follows: TGTGCCAGCAGCGTTAGCGGGGGGGGCTACGAGCAGTACTTC.

This clone was found a few times. This sequence joins TRBV9 and TRBJ2-1; D is possibly TRBD2 (6 bases). The CDR3 length is 15 residues. Looked up from germline, CDR1 is SGDLS and CDR2 is YYNGEE. Trimming took 4 bases from V and 6 from J, leaving 17 bases between them. CDR3 bases: TGTGCCAGCAGCAGACCGAAGGAGGGTGGCAATGAGCAGTTCTTC. Its translation: CASSRPKEGGNEQFF.

V gene TRBV11-2 combines with J gene TRBJ2-2; D ambiguous. Trimming removed 0 bases from V and 6 bases from J, with 11 bases in between. Germline lookup yields CDR1 SGHAT and CDR2 FQNNGV. The CDR3 length is 15 residues. CDR3 bases: TGTGCCAGCAGCTTAGAAATCCTTTTCGCCGGGGAGCTGTTTTTT. Its protein is CASSLEILFAGELFF.

The chain uses TRBV19 and TRBJ2-3, with TRBD1 identical over 10 bases. CDR1 is LNHDA and CDR2 is SQIVND in the germline V gene (reference sequence). The CDR3 consists of 16 residues. V dropped 4 bases and J dropped 4; count of bases not matched to a gene: 8. CDR3 amino acids: CASSNRTGGNPDTQYF. CDR3 in DNA: TGTGCCAGTAGTAACCGGACAGGGGGTAATCCAGATACGCAGTATTTT.

The genes are TRBV7-2 and TRBJ1-6; 8 bases are shared with TRBD1. The CDR3 spans 15 residues. The junction had 4 bases not matched to a gene; V was cut back by 3 bases and J by 6 bases. CDR1 SGHTA and CDR2 FQGNSA come from the germline V gene. As DNA, the CDR3 is TGTGCCAGCAGCTTCCGGGACAGGACTAATTCACCCCTCCACTTT. Its protein is CASSFRDRTNSPLHF.

The chain recombines TRBV18 with TRBJ2-2; TRBD1 agrees at 9 bases. Germline-derived CDR1 and CDR2 are KGHSH and LQKENI. The CDR3 is 17 amino acids. Germline trimming cut 3 bases from V and 7 bases from J; bases unmatched to any gene: 12. CDR3 in DNA: TGTGCCAGCTCACCGCGGGGGACAGGGAACTCCGGCGGGGAGCTGTTTTTT. This translates into CASSPRGTGNSGGELFF.

On this clone itself: Other DNA sequences in this sample translate to the same CDR3. The V call is TRBV7-2, the J call TRBJ2-7, with 11 bases that match TRBD2. Trimming at V came to 3 bases and at J to 4 bases, leaving 2 bases not matched to a gene. This CDR3 spans 14 amino acids. The germline V gene has CDR1 SGHTA and CDR2 FQGNSA. The CDR3, as DNA: TGTGCCAGCAGCTTTACTAGCGGGGGTTACGAGCAGTACTTC. Amino acid sequence: CASSFTSGGYEQYF.

This clone was counted once. The genes are TRBV14 and TRBJ1-1; 7 bases align to TRBD1. The CDR3 runs 15 residues. V gave up 4 bases and J gave up 5 bases; unmatched junction bases: 10. The germline V gene has CDR1 SGHDN and CDR2 FVKESK. CDR3 region: CASSLMTGLGTEAFF. The CDR3 bases are TGTGCCAGCAGCCTTATGACAGGGTTGGGGACTGAAGCTTTCTTT.

The rearrangement links TRBV6-6 to TRBJ1-1; tentatively, D is TRBD1 (6 bases). The CDR3 consists of 14 residues. Germline CDR1 and CDR2: MNHNY and SVGAGI (reference sequence). V dropped 2 bases and J dropped 7 bases, with 14 bases sitting between them. The CDR3 loop reads CASSYTRGGVEAFF. Here the CDR3 DNA reads TGTGCCAGCAGTTACACGAGGGGGGGCGTTGAAGCTTTCTTT.

The rearrangement joins TRBV14 to TRBJ1-1; D is unresolved. This CDR3 region has 14 residues. Trimming removed 3 bases from V and 1 base from J, with 9 bases in between. Germline V gives CDR1 SGHDN, CDR2 FVKESK. For the CDR3, the DNA is TGTGCCAGCAGCCATAGGGAGGGGAACACTGAAGCTTTCTTT. Its protein is CASSHREGNTEAFF.

The chain employs TRBV5-5 and TRBJ2-3; tentatively, D is TRBD2 (6 bases). V was clipped by 4 bases and J by 6 bases, with 18 bases between them. This CDR3 has 15 amino acids. In germline, CDR1 is SGHKS, CDR2 YYEKEE (reference sequence). CDR3 amino acids: CASSLRASAFDTQYF. CDR3 nucleotides: TGTGCCAGCAGCCTTCGTGCTAGCGCGTTCGATACGCAGTATTTT.

The chain is built from TRBV7-9 and TRBJ2-5; 12 bases align to TRBD1. V lost 5 bases, J lost 5 bases, and 9 bases stayed unmatched. The length of the CDR3 is 16 residues. The germline gives CDR1 SEHNR, CDR2 FQNEAQ (reference sequence). The CDR3 here is CASSRTGTGGDETQYF. CDR3 in DNA: TGTGCCAGCAGCCGCACCGGGACAGGGGGCGATGAGACCCAGTACTTC.

A single count supports this clone. The CDR3 DNA is TGTGCCACCAGCAGAGAGGGACAGCTTGAAGCTTTCTTT. Its translation: CATSREGQLEAFF. The chain uses TRBV15 and TRBJ1-1; 7 bases agree with TRBD1. The germline CDR1 and CDR2 sequences are LNHNV and YYDKDF (reference sequence). The V segment lost 0 bases and the J segment 7 bases; nucleotides outside the gene matches: 2. This CDR3 is built from 13 residues.

The V and J genes are TRBV4-2 and TRBJ2-1; D not resolved. The V end was cut by 4 bases, the J end by 2 bases, with 9 bases between. CDR1 and CDR2 (germline): LGHNA, YNFKEQ. The CDR3 is 14 amino acids. This chain's CDR3 is CASSPPSAYNEQFF. In nucleotides, the CDR3 is TGTGCCAGCAGCCCTCCGTCTGCCTACAATGAGCAGTTCTTC.

CDR3 in DNA: TGCGCCAGCAGCCCTGGTGGGGGCGGGAGTGGACTGGAGACCCAGTACTTC. Translating gives CASSPGGGGSGLETQYF. The gene calls are TRBV5-1 and TRBJ2-5; D is possibly TRBD2 (7 bases). V shed 4 bases and J shed 5 bases, with 24 bases lying between them. CDR3 length equals 17 residues. The V gene's germline CDR1 is SGHRS and CDR2 YFSETQ.

Only a few counts were recorded for this clone. This rearrangement joins TRBV30 to TRBJ2-2; 7 bases are shared with TRBD1. This CDR3 contains 14 residues. J lost 6 bases, V lost 0 bases, and 4 bases had no gene match. The germline CDR1 and CDR2 sequences are GTSNPN and SVGIG (reference sequence). The CDR3 region has the DNA TGTGCCTGGAGTGTACCCCAGGGGGCCGGGGAGCTGTTTTTT. It codes for CAWSVPQGAGELFF.

This clone occurred once. J is TRBJ1-1 and V is TRBV10-2; 9 nucleotides line up with TRBD1. The CDR3 is 15 amino acids. From germline, CDR1 is WSHSY and CDR2 SAAADI. The J segment lost 1 base and the V segment lost 8 bases, leaving 8 bases of the junction unmatched. CDR3 bases: TGCGCCAGCCGGGACAGGGATAGCGCGAACACTGAAGCTTTCTTT. Protein sequence: CASRDRDSANTEAFF.

V and J are TRBV7-3 and TRBJ2-2; TRBD2 matches 9 bases. This CDR3 is built from 17 residues. V was clipped by 5 bases and J by 6 bases; unmatched bases: 13. In germline, CDR1 is SGHTA, CDR2 FQGTGA. DNA for the CDR3: TGTGCCAGCAGCCCCTCCGGCGGGGGGGCCAGCGCCGGGGAGCTGTTTTTT. Its translation is CASSPSGGGASAGELFF.

The V call is TRBV7-2, the J call TRBJ1-6, with D possibly being TRBD1 (6 bases). The CDR3 is 17 amino acids. V lost 1 base and J 0 bases, leaving 10 bases between the germline ends. In germline, CDR1 is SGHTA, CDR2 FQGNSA. CDR3 DNA: TGTGCCAGCAGCTTAGTCGGACAGAGCTCCTATAATTCACCCCTCCACTTT. Its translation is CASSLVGQSSYNSPLHF.

This clone was counted a single time. The chain uses TRBV5-1 and TRBJ2-1; 12 bases fit TRBD2. Looked up from germline, CDR1 is SGHRS and CDR2 is YFSETQ. CDR3 size: 15 residues. The V and J ends lost 2 bases and 9 bases, in that order; junction bases with no gene match: 6. CDR3 in DNA: TGCGCCAGCAGCTTACGGACTAGCGGGATAGCTGAGCAGTTCTTC. This codes for CASSLRTSGIAEQFF.

This clone was counted between two and nine times. The chain carries TRBV6-1 and TRBJ2-7; D is perhaps TRBD2 (5 bases). This CDR3 region has 15 residues. The ends were cut back, 6 bases at V and 4 bases at J, with 19 bases in the middle. CDR1 MNHNS and CDR2 SASEGT come from the germline V gene. The CDR3 DNA reads TGTGCCAGCAGGGTGGGAGCAGGAGGATTTTACGAGCAGTACTTC. Translating it yields CASRVGAGGFYEQYF.

The chain carries TRBV6-1 and TRBJ1-2; D gene uncertain. Per the germline V gene, CDR1 is MNHNS and CDR2 is SASEGT. The V gene lost 2 bases and the J gene lost 5 bases, with 18 bases spanning the gap. The CDR3 is made up of 16 amino acids. CDR3 sequence reads: CASSELRTGGPYGYTF. In DNA, the CDR3 is TGTGCCAGCAGTGAACTTAGGACGGGAGGTCCTTATGGCTACACCTTC.

V usage is TRBV7-3 and J usage is TRBJ2-1; 9 bases align to TRBD1. The junction had 5 bases not matched to a gene; V was cut back by 5 bases and J by 3 bases. The CDR3 length is 15 residues. CDR1 is SGHTA, CDR2 FQGTGA, per germline. Here the CDR3 reads CASSLGQGIYNEQFF. DNA of the CDR3: TGTGCCAGCAGCCTAGGACAGGGGATCTACAATGAGCAGTTCTTC.

The rearrangement joins TRBV5-4 to TRBJ2-7; 7 bases line up with TRBD1. V shed 0 bases and J 3 bases; nucleotides not matched to a gene: 9. Per the germline V gene, CDR1 is SGHNT and CDR2 is YYREEE (reference sequence). The CDR3 runs 16 residues. The CDR3 loop reads CASSLVPARGSYEQYF. The DNA for the CDR3 is TGTGCCAGCAGCTTGGTCCCCGCCAGGGGGAGCTACGAGCAGTACTTC.

The chain uses TRBV5-6 and TRBJ2-7, with 12 bases fitting TRBD2. The CDR3 runs to 17 residues. Germline V gives CDR1 SGHDT, CDR2 YYEEEE. V shed 4 bases and J 0 bases; nucleotides not matched to a gene: 8. CDR3 protein: CASSRELAGGVSYEQYF. The CDR3 coding sequence is TGTGCCAGCAGCCGGGAGCTAGCGGGAGGGGTCTCCTACGAGCAGTACTTC.